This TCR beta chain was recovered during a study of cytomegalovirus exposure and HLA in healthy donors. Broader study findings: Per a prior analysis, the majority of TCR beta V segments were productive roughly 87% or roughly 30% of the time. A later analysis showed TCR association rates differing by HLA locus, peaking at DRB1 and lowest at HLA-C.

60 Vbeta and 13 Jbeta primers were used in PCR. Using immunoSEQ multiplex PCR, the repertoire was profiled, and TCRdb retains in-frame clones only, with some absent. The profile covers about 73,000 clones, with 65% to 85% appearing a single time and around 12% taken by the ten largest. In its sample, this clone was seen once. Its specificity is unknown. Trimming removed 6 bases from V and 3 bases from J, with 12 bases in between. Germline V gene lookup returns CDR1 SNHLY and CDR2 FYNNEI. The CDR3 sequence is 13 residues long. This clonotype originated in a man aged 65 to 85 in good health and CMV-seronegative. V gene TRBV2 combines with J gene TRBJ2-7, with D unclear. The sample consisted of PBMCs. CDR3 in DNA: TGTGCCAGCAGGGCAGATTCTGGCTACGAGCAGTACTTC. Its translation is CASRADSGYEQYF.